This is a list of T cell receptor beta chains from one sample in a study of blood T cell repertoires in COVID-19. Here immunoSEQ multiplex PCR was the method, and the copy in TCRdb shows in-frame clones only, minus some. The sample yields over 120,000 clones, 70% to 80% seen once. Sequenced material: peripheral blood. The receptors here all came from an older woman with COVID-19, enrolled during active disease. The CDR3 runs from the conserved cysteine through the conserved F or W. Fields, in order: V gene, J gene, CDR3 length, CDR3 protein.

v_call: TRBV6-2/TRBV6-3
j_call: TRBJ1-6
cdr3_length: 14
cdr3_aa: CASSYVRGYSPLHF

v_call: TRBV2
j_call: TRBJ2-3
cdr3_length: 13
cdr3_aa: CASSERNTDTQYF

v_call: TRBV7-2
j_call: TRBJ1-4
cdr3_length: 15
cdr3_aa: CASSHGNTGGEKLFF

v_call: TRBV7-2
j_call: TRBJ2-5
cdr3_length: 14
cdr3_aa: CASSSRTGGETQYF

v_call: TRBV27
j_call: TRBJ2-3
cdr3_length: 17
cdr3_aa: CASSLWTSGTSTDTQYF

v_call: TRBV20-1
j_call: TRBJ1-1
cdr3_length: 13
cdr3_aa: CSASWPGDTEAFF

v_call: TRBV18
j_call: TRBJ1-3
cdr3_length: 15
cdr3_aa: CASHGQGFSGNTIYF

v_call: TRBV9
j_call: TRBJ1-2
cdr3_length: 16
cdr3_aa: CASSVAVNGGADGYTF

v_call: TRBV9
j_call: TRBJ1-3
cdr3_length: 18
cdr3_aa: CASSVGQGSSSSGNTIYF

v_call: TRBV11-2
j_call: TRBJ2-7
cdr3_length: 15
cdr3_aa: CASSSYKGSSYEQYF

v_call: TRBV27
j_call: TRBJ1-4
cdr3_length: 19
cdr3_aa: CASSLFVSMPGGNGRELFF

v_call: TRBV24-1
j_call: TRBJ2-2
cdr3_length: 15
cdr3_aa: CATSGLTSNTGELFF

v_call: TRBV6-1
j_call: TRBJ1-5
cdr3_length: 15
cdr3_aa: CASSEPGQGTPAQHF

v_call: TRBV5-1
j_call: TRBJ2-1
cdr3_length: 14
cdr3_aa: CASSLGAGNNEQFF

v_call: TRBV9
j_call: TRBJ2-1
cdr3_length: 16
cdr3_aa: CASSVGASDAYNEQFF

v_call: TRBV30
j_call: TRBJ2-2
cdr3_length: 11
cdr3_aa: CAWSDLGELFF

v_call: TRBV15
j_call: TRBJ1-5
cdr3_length: 15
cdr3_aa: CATSRGGQANQPQHF

v_call: TRBV7-2
j_call: TRBJ2-3
cdr3_length: 16
cdr3_aa: CASSLGGTSVADTQYF

v_call: TRBV9
j_call: TRBJ2-5
cdr3_length: 15
cdr3_aa: CASSGGQGLRETQYF

v_call: TRBV28
j_call: TRBJ1-1
cdr3_length: 13
cdr3_aa: CASSLNPGYEAFF

v_call: TRBV5-6
j_call: TRBJ1-1
cdr3_length: 17
cdr3_aa: CASSRLTGGKENTEAFF

v_call: TRBV12-3/TRBV12-4
j_call: TRBJ1-5
cdr3_length: 13
cdr3_aa: CASSDRGNQPQHF

v_call: TRBV29-1
j_call: TRBJ2-3
cdr3_length: 15
cdr3_aa: CSVELWDTSTDTQYF

v_call: TRBV3-1/TRBV3-2
j_call: TRBJ1-2
cdr3_length: 15
cdr3_aa: CASSQRTAGLAGYTF

v_call: TRBV4-1
j_call: TRBJ2-3
cdr3_length: 17
cdr3_aa: CASSHATGKLGTDTQYF

v_call: TRBV19
j_call: TRBJ1-2
cdr3_length: 15
cdr3_aa: CASSRGTGGNYGYTF

v_call: TRBV7-9
j_call: TRBJ2-6
cdr3_length: 15
cdr3_aa: CASSWGHSGANVLTF

v_call: TRBV9
j_call: TRBJ2-7
cdr3_length: 15
cdr3_aa: CASSPGDRGTYEQYF

v_call: TRBV19
j_call: TRBJ1-5
cdr3_length: 13
cdr3_aa: CASSISGNQPQHF

v_call: TRBV2
j_call: TRBJ1-1
cdr3_length: 14
cdr3_aa: CASSAGLPNTEAFF

v_call: TRBV7-2
j_call: TRBJ2-3
cdr3_length: 13
cdr3_aa: CASSLAARDTQYF

v_call: TRBV11-2
j_call: TRBJ2-7
cdr3_length: 15
cdr3_aa: CASRQTGTGSHEQYF

v_call: TRBV30
j_call: TRBJ2-7
cdr3_length: 15
cdr3_aa: CAWSTLPSASYEQYF

v_call: TRBV10-3
j_call: TRBJ2-5
cdr3_length: 13
cdr3_aa: CAIQGGRQETQYF

v_call: TRBV28
j_call: TRBJ1-1
cdr3_length: 12
cdr3_aa: CAARGVNTEAFF

v_call: TRBV6-5
j_call: TRBJ2-3
cdr3_length: 13
cdr3_aa: CATLDRHTDTQYF

v_call: TRBV4-2
j_call: TRBJ2-3
cdr3_length: 16
cdr3_aa: CASSQAAGTSGNTQYF

v_call: TRBV6-1
j_call: TRBJ2-7
cdr3_length: 15
cdr3_aa: CASSEAPGTSYEQYF